This T cell receptor beta chain derives from a study of regulatory T cells in long-lasting Graves disease (dated by TCRdb to the early 2020s). Turning to the overall study: To count as having persistent Graves' disease, a patient had to have received antithyroid drug treatment for over 5 years with TSH receptor autoantibodies remaining persistently positive. The study was registered as a clinical trial and conducted in China. Persistent Graves' disease patients were compared with newly diagnosed Graves' disease patients by peripheral blood TCR sequencing and RNA sequencing. Antithyroid drugs had been taken for roughly 10 years on average by persistent Graves' disease patients in the clinical cohort. A total of around 35 samples were covered by TCR sequencing, comprising some 13 persistent and about 20 newly diagnosed Graves' disease patients. The paper's findings and limits, for the study overall: Persistent patients shared more public clonotypes among themselves (more than 2,500) than newly diagnosed patients did (approximately 870). Sequencing and analysis were restricted to the TCR beta chain. Persistent Graves' disease patients showed lower TCR Shannon entropy and fewer highly expanded clones than newly diagnosed patients, suggesting clonal expansion. Persistent disease showed preferential use of TRBV28, TRBJ1-2 and TRBJ2-5, whereas newly diagnosed disease favored TRBV20-1 and TRBJ2-1. The small sample size was acknowledged by the authors as a limitation that may reduce accuracy. Because the primary lesion, thyroid tissue, could not be accessed, the study looked at peripheral blood alone.

Receptor amplification or capture employed multiplex PCR. The sequencer was an Illumina HiSeq 4000. CDR3 regions were amplified by Arm-PCR with iRepertoire HTBI primers to construct TCR beta libraries. Before sequencing, the PCR products went through gel purification. The source study handled its data this way. Gene usage analysis of CDR3 amino acid clonotypes used the 60 to 75 TRBV and some 15 TRBJ segments found across samples. COPE and FqMerger were used to merge the filtered high-quality paired reads into contigs. BLAST was used to align contigs to the IMGT TRBV, TRBD and TRBJ reference genes, and CDR3 was defined following IMGT. Any clonotype with a frequency above 0.1% was counted as a highly expanded clone. Shannon entropy was used to measure repertoire diversity, and the Gini coefficient was used to measure V-J evenness. Public clonotypes were defined as clonotypes shared by more than one individual. TCRdb cleaned the public reads at Q25 with fastp, built clones with MiXCR and kept in-frame beta chains. For every CDR3 protein sequence, its rows merge into one entry that carries the most common genes and DNA. The V and J calls and clone size are TCRdb's, not the authors'. This sample holds roughly 500,000 distinct CDR3 sequences; about 22% were observed only once. The ten most abundant clones make up roughly 7.1% of the sample.

Reading the germline V gene gives CDR1 SQVTM and CDR2 ANQGSEA. V and J are truncated by 7 bases and 1 base respectively, leaving an intervening sequence of 7 bases. The CDR3 covers 11 residues, taking in both the cysteine and the phenylalanine. Just CDR3 DNA is preserved here, 33 bases in frame from base 1. Only a few counts were recorded for this clonotype. There is no known antigen for this receptor. Base qualities are not provided; no much larger clone lies one nucleotide away. The time point label, read with the paper, signifies: persistent/refractory GD, antithyroid drugs over 5 years with positive TRAb. For both TCR sequencing and RNA sequencing, RNA was extracted from PBMCs in TRIzol. The diagnosis of Graves' disease followed American Thyroid Association guidelines. The patients came from an endocrinology department in Xi'an, China. Each patient gave 9 to 10 milliliters of peripheral blood, collected in an EDTA anticoagulant tube. Ficoll Paque Plus density gradient separation was used to isolate PBMCs, and no further T cell sorting was done. RNA quality was checked with an Agilent 2100 Bioanalyzer and agarose gel, and concentration with a NanoDrop 2000.

The clonotype was recovered from a female donor with Graves disease. The sequence is built from TRBV29-1 and TRBJ1-2, with the identity of the D gene unclear. This specimen consisted of peripheral blood mononuclear cells (PBMCs), obtained when the disease was refractory, from a patient treated with antithyroid drugs. The CDR3 protein: CSAGGNYGYTF. The DNA sequence is as follows: TGCAGCGCGGGCGGTAACTATGGCTACACCTTC. Full variable domain (CDR3 extended with the reference TRBV29-1 and TRBJ1-2 proteins): SAVISQKPSRDICQRGTSLTIQCQVDSQVTMMFWYRQQPGQSLTLIATANQGSEATYESGFVIDKFPISRPNLTFSTLTVSNMSPEDSSIYLCSAGGNYGYTFGSGTRLTVV.